The rows below give T cell receptor beta chains drawn from one sample of a study of T-cell memory formation after mild COVID-19. In TCRdb, the 5' RACE reads were re-called with MiXCR into one record per CDR3 protein. The sample includes about 470,000 distinct CDR3 sequences, around a quarter of them seen just once. Material for sequencing was PBMCs or a T cell subset sorted from them (not recorded which). The receptors here all came from an adult woman who had mild COVID-19 (a few samples of this study predate the infection). Cell type and time point are not known. Both conserved end residues are trimmed from each CDR3. Some rows mark clone size as missing; the rest say once, few, many or name a class of expanded clone.

V: TRBV5-1
size: NA
J: TRBJ1-6
CDR3: ASSLPSSSYNSPLH

V: TRBV7-6
size: NA
J: TRBJ2-3
CDR3: ASSLPAGGPLDTQY

V: TRBV5-6
size: NA
J: TRBJ1-6
CDR3: ASSPIGDNSPLH

V: TRBV6-1
size: NA
J: TRBJ2-5
CDR3: ASSDTGGQETQY

V: TRBV7-8
size: NA
J: TRBJ2-7
CDR3: ASSLRATWAPEQY

V: TRBV5-6
size: few
J: TRBJ2-1
CDR3: ASGHPDGRSEQF

V: TRBV5-1
size: NA
J: TRBJ1-5
CDR3: ASSLNGDNQPQH

V: TRBV7-9
size: NA
J: TRBJ2-7
CDR3: ASSSVDTGGKNEQY

V: TRBV5-1
size: NA
J: TRBJ2-5
CDR3: ASSPISELKTQY

V: TRBV4-1
size: NA
J: TRBJ2-3
CDR3: ASRGGGADTQY

V: TRBV7-2
size: NA
J: TRBJ1-5
CDR3: ASSLAGTGTDQPQH

V: TRBV7-6
size: few
J: TRBJ2-1
CDR3: ASSPLGGRARNEQF

V: TRBV2
size: NA
J: TRBJ2-7
CDR3: ASNVGEQY

V: TRBV11-2
size: NA
J: TRBJ1-3
CDR3: ASRPTASGNTIY

V: TRBV11-2
size: few
J: TRBJ2-1
CDR3: ASSSGTGFYEQF

V: TRBV20-1
size: few
J: TRBJ2-5
CDR3: SARPLAGGQETQY

V: TRBV5-1
size: few
J: TRBJ2-1
CDR3: ASSRTGGGSSLYNEQF

V: TRBV14
size: few
J: TRBJ2-1
CDR3: ASSGPSNEQF

V: TRBV4-3
size: few
J: TRBJ2-5
CDR3: ASSQEGADQETQY

V: TRBV5-1
size: NA
J: TRBJ2-3
CDR3: ASSLELAGDTQY

V: TRBV7-9
size: few
J: TRBJ1-2
CDR3: ASSSTGSFYGYT

V: TRBV29-1
size: few
J: TRBJ1-2
CDR3: SVEPTAYGYT

V: TRBV12-3/TRBV12-4
size: NA
J: TRBJ2-5
CDR3: ASSLETTQETQY

V: TRBV29-1
size: few
J: TRBJ2-5
CDR3: SVPDPERLAQY

V: TRBV6-5
size: few
J: TRBJ2-3
CDR3: ASSYRASGKGDTQY

V: TRBV4-1
size: few
J: TRBJ2-1
CDR3: ASSQNKHDYNEQF

V: TRBV29-1
size: few
J: TRBJ2-2
CDR3: SVERLTTGELF

V: TRBV4-3
size: NA
J: TRBJ2-5
CDR3: ASSSSGRGRETQY

V: TRBV19
size: NA
J: TRBJ2-3
CDR3: ASRSAGLGGTQY

V: TRBV24-1
size: NA
J: TRBJ2-1
CDR3: ATSDLKGGDEQF

V: TRBV6-5
size: many
J: TRBJ1-2
CDR3: ASSRTGNYGYT

V: TRBV18
size: NA
J: TRBJ1-5
CDR3: ASSPSGGNQPQH

V: TRBV15
size: few
J: TRBJ2-7
CDR3: ATSRGTGVTYEQY

V: TRBV20-1
size: NA
J: TRBJ2-1
CDR3: SASASGRNIFNEQF

V: TRBV20-1
size: NA
J: TRBJ1-5
CDR3: SAAPTGRNQPQH

V: TRBV20-1
size: few
J: TRBJ1-5
CDR3: SARRGVGQPQH

V: TRBV6-6
size: NA
J: TRBJ2-7
CDR3: ASSEPGRGAYEQY

V: TRBV7-2
size: NA
J: TRBJ1-2
CDR3: ASSWGDRNYGYT

V: TRBV5-6
size: NA
J: TRBJ2-7
CDR3: ASSTSGGVSSYEQY

V: TRBV6-2/TRBV6-3
size: few
J: TRBJ2-2
CDR3: ASSYVAYTGELF

V: TRBV12-3/TRBV12-4
size: few
J: TRBJ2-4
CDR3: ASSFGEAKNIQY

V: TRBV5-1
size: many
J: TRBJ2-3
CDR3: ASSLEASADTQY

V: TRBV9
size: few
J: TRBJ2-3
CDR3: ASSVGEDTQY

V: TRBV6-4
size: few
J: TRBJ2-2
CDR3: ASSGQENTGELF

V: TRBV5-1
size: NA
J: TRBJ1-1
CDR3: ASSLYLTGQPGTEAF

V: TRBV24-1
size: NA
J: TRBJ2-1
CDR3: ATSDRTSGSYNEQF

V: TRBV10-3
size: NA
J: TRBJ1-5
CDR3: AIRGDPNQPQH

V: TRBV19
size: NA
J: TRBJ2-1
CDR3: APGRKRGDPIDNEQF

V: TRBV9
size: few
J: TRBJ2-3
CDR3: ASSGEVGTDTQY

V: TRBV7-9
size: NA
J: TRBJ2-1
CDR3: ASSLGSGIPNEQF

V: TRBV15
size: few
J: TRBJ2-2
CDR3: ATSKTSGRAGGELF

V: TRBV27
size: NA
J: TRBJ2-7
CDR3: ASRTGGLPYEQY

V: TRBV7-9
size: NA
J: TRBJ2-1
CDR3: ASSLGGLMVNEQF

V: TRBV7-2
size: many
J: TRBJ1-1
CDR3: ASSLATLGRNTEAF